The 15 T cell receptor beta chains below come from one sample, sequenced in a study of human T cells and chemical hapten exposure (dated by TCRdb to 2020 to 2022). The receptor library was made with RACE. TCRdb shows the sequencer as NextSeq 500. TCRdb handled the public reads itself, with Q25 trimming in fastp and clone calling in MiXCR, and kept productive beta chains. Each record represents a unique CDR3 protein, reported with the most common genes and DNA among its rows. In this sample the table shows fewer than 150,000 distinct CDR3 sequences, approximately 13% of which occur a single time. Approximately 0.89% of the sample is in the top ten clones. Reading the label with the study, this specimen's time point is: patch test 1, 2 weeks after DPC sensitization. The treatment or condition label corresponds to: therapeutic diphenylcyclopropenone sensitization with weekly scalp DPC. The sequencing here drew on whole blood, taken in connection with sensitization to the hapten diphenylcyclopropenone (DPC). Every receptor here comes from a young man with alopecia areata. Some clones in this sample may be carry-over from other donors' samples.

This clonotype was recorded at least ten times. J is TRBJ2-1 and V is TRBV12-3 or TRBV12-4; D possibly corresponds to TRBD2 (6 bases). V lost 8 bases to trimming and J lost 4 bases, with 15 bases between them. The CDR3 runs to 14 residues. CDR3 coding DNA: TGTGCCAGCGGCAAGCGGGCGGTTTACAATGAGCAGTTCTTC. This codes for CASGKRAVYNEQFF.

This sequence joins TRBV6-6 and TRBJ2-1; the D gene could be TRBD1 or TRBD2 (5 bases each). Germline V gene lookup returns CDR1 MNHNY and CDR2 SVGAGI (reference sequence). CDR3 size: 16 residues. V was cut by 0 bases and J by 7 bases, with 16 bases left in between. CDR3 bases: TGTGCCAGCAGTTACTCGAAGGGACGGACGGAAAATGAGCAGTTCTTC. Its protein is CASSYSKGRTENEQFF.

The V call is TRBV7-3, the J call TRBJ2-2, with 9 bases fitting TRBD1. Germline assignment: CDR1 SGHTA and CDR2 FQGTGA. The CDR3 sequence is 16 residues long. The V and J ends lost 1 base and 6 bases, in that order; junction bases with no gene match: 6. CDR3 residues: CASSLMGQGSPGELFF. The DNA for the CDR3 is TGTGCCAGCAGCTTAATGGGACAGGGATCACCCGGGGAGCTGTTTTTT.

The genes are TRBV11-2 and TRBJ2-3, with D hard to call. Germline V gene data show CDR1 as SGHAT and CDR2 as FQNNGV. The CDR3 loop spans 15 amino acids. Trimming cost V 3 bases and J 2 bases, with 12 bases left between them. Here the CDR3 DNA reads TGTGCCAGCAGCTTTATTGGGCCCAACACAGATACGCAGTATTTT. Encoded protein: CASSFIGPNTDTQYF.

This rearrangement joins TRBV7-2 to TRBJ2-1; D may be TRBD2 (5 bases). CDR1 and CDR2 (germline): SGHTA, FQGNSA. The CDR3 has 15 residues. Deletions cut 4 bases from V and 7 bases from J, with 17 bases between. CDR3 amino acids: CASSSIGLSLNEQFF. The CDR3 DNA sequence: TGTGCCAGCAGCTCCATCGGACTTAGTCTTAATGAGCAGTTCTTC.

There are a few counts of this clonotype. J is TRBJ1-2 and V is TRBV10-3; tentative D call: TRBD1 (5 bases). Trimming left V 7 bases short and J 0 bases short, with 12 bases between. The CDR3 length is 14 residues. The germline V gene has CDR1 ENHRY and CDR2 SYGVKD. CDR3 sequence (DNA): TGTGCCATCAAACCCGGACAAGCTAACTATGGCTACACCTTC. Translation: CAIKPGQANYGYTF.

This clonotype came up a few times. CDR3 sequence reads: CASSFNRRDEQFF. The DNA of the CDR3 is TGTGCCAGCAGCTTTAACAGGAGGGATGAGCAGTTCTTC. The chain couples TRBV7-3 to TRBJ2-1; perhaps TRBD2 as D (6 bases). V shed 3 bases and J shed 8 bases, with 11 bases lying between them. CDR1 SGHTA and CDR2 FQGTGA come from the germline V gene. This CDR3 has 13 amino acids.

Ten or more counts support this clonotype. A read error may produce the germline difference seen at one junction end. The chain has TRBV5-1 and TRBJ1-1; TRBD1 agrees at 10 bases. The CDR3 loop spans 17 amino acids. The germline gives CDR1 SGHRS, CDR2 YFSETQ. CDR3 loop: CAGSRTKTGGRHTEAFF. The CDR3 region has the DNA TGCGCCGGCAGCCGAACAAAGACAGGGGGCCGGCACACTGAAGCTTTCTTT.

This clonotype was recorded at least ten times. J is TRBJ2-1 and V is TRBV18; D is undetermined. V shed 0 bases and J shed 0 bases, with 3 bases lying between them. The CDR3 contains 14 residues. Germline values: CDR1 KGHSH, CDR2 LQKENI. The CDR3 DNA is TGTGCCAGCTCACCACCGGCCTCCTACAATGAGCAGTTCTTC. This codes for CASSPPASYNEQFF.

The sample holds a few counts of this clonotype. The J gene is TRBJ1-6, the V gene TRBV6-5; the D is unclear. The CDR3 has 15 residues. V lost 6 bases and J lost 7, with 16 bases in between. The V gene's germline CDR1 is MNHEY and CDR2 SVGAGI. The CDR3 nucleotides are TGTGCCAGCAGCGCCCGTGTAGGCTCGAATTCACCCCTCCACTTT. The encoded protein is CASSARVGSNSPLHF.

This clonotype was detected a few times. The CDR3 sequence: CASSLGAEQYF. The CDR3 DNA reads TGTGCCAGCAGCTTAGGTGCCGAGCAGTACTTC. The chain combines TRBV7-8 with TRBJ2-7; D is unresolved. Trimming pared 1 base from V and 6 bases from J, leaving 4 bases between. The CDR3 is 11 amino acids. Germline CDR1 reads SGHVS; CDR2 reads FQNEAQ.

Only a few counts were recorded for this clonotype. This chain connects TRBV28 to TRBJ1-4; D gene ambiguous. CDR1 is MDHEN and CDR2 is SYDVKM in the germline V gene. The CDR3 extends over 16 amino acids. Trimming left V 3 bases short and J 4 bases short, with 15 bases between. The DNA of the CDR3 is TGTGCCAGCAGTTTGTTCTGGACGCGGGTTAATGAAAAACTGTTTTTT. It is translated as CASSLFWTRVNEKLFF.

This clonotype has a handful of counts. This chain links TRBV12-3 or TRBV12-4 with TRBJ1-4; 10 nucleotides agree with TRBD1. The CDR3 length is 11 residues. The V and J ends lost 5 bases and 14 bases, in that order; junction bases with no gene match: 2. The CDR3 DNA reads TGTGCCAGCAGTGGACAGGGGGTTCTGTTTTTT. Residues: CASSGQGVLFF.

This clonotype was picked up many times. V gene TRBV11-2 combines with J gene TRBJ1-2; 12 nucleotides match TRBD1. The CDR3 is made up of 14 amino acids. The germline gives CDR1 SGHAT, CDR2 FQNNGV. The junction had 4 bases not matched to a gene; V was cut back by 3 bases and J by 8 bases. CDR3 coding DNA: TGTGCCAGCAGCTTCGGGACAGGGGGCGAGGGCTACACCTTC. Its protein is CASSFGTGGEGYTF.

The rearrangement joins TRBV4-1 to TRBJ2-1; the D gene is possibly TRBD1 (6 bases). V was pared by 3 bases and J by 0 bases, with 18 bases between. Germline loops: CDR1 MGHRA, CDR2 YSYEKL. The CDR3 is 18 amino acids. CDR3 nucleotides: TGCGCCAGCAGCCACCGAAGGATTACAGGGAGCTCCTACAATGAGCAGTTCTTC. Translated: CASSHRRITGSSYNEQFF.